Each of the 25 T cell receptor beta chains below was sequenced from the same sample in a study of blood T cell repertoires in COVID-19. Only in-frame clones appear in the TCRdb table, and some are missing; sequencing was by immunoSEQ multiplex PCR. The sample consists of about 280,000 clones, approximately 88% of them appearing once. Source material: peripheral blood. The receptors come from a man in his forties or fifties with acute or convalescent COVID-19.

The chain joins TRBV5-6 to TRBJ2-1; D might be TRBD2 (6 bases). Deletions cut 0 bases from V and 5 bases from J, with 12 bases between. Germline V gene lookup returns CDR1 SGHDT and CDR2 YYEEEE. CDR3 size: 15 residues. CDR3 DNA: TGTGCCAGCAGCTTGGTACTAGCTGCACACAATGAGCAGTTCTTC. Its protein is CASSLVLAAHNEQFF. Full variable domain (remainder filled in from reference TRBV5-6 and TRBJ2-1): DAGVTQSPTHLIKTRGQQVTLRCSPKSGHDTVSWYQQALGQGPQFIFQYYEEEERQRGNFPDRFSGHQFPNYSSELNVNALLLGDSALYLCASSLVLAAHNEQFFGPGTRLTVL.

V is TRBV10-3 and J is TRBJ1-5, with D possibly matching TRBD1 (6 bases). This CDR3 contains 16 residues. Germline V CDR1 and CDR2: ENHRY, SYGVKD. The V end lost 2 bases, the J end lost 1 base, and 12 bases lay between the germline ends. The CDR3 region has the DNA TGTGCCATCAGTGAGACTAGTACAGGGAGCAATCAGCCCCAGCATTTT. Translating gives CAISETSTGSNQPQHF.

The CDR3 here is CASSVGQGGSYNEQFF. The DNA for the CDR3 is TGTGCCAGCAGCGTCGGACAGGGAGGGTCCTACAATGAGCAGTTCTTC. The genes are TRBV11-3 and TRBJ2-1, with D possibly TRBD1 on 8 matching bases. CDR1 is SGHNT and CDR2 is YENEEA in the germline V gene. This CDR3 has 16 amino acids. The germline V and J ends were trimmed by 5 bases and 1 base, with 15 bases remaining between them.

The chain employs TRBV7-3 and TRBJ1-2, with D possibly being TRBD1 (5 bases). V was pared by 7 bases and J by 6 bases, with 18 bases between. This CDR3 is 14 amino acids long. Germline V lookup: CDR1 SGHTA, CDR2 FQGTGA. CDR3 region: CASTRQARDDGYTF. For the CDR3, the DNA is TGTGCCAGCACCCGCCAAGCCAGGGATGATGGCTACACCTTC.

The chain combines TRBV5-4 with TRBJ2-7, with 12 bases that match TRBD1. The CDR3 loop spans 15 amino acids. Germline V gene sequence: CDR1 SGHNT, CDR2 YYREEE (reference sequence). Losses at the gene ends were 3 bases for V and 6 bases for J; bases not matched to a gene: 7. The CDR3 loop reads CASSSPGTGGVEQYF. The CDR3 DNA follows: TGTGCCAGCAGCTCACCCGGGACAGGGGGCGTCGAGCAGTACTTC.

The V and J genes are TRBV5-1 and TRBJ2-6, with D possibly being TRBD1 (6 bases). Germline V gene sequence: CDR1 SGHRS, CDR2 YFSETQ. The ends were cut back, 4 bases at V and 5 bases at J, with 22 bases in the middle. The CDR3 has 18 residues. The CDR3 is CASSPTLRSGTRANVLTF. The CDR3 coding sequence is TGCGCCAGCAGCCCAACTTTGAGGTCGGGGACAAGGGCCAACGTCCTGACTTTC.

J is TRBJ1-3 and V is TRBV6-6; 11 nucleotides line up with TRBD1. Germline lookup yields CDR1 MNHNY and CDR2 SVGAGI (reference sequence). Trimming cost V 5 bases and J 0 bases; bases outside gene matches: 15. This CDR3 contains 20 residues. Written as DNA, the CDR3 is TGTGCCAGCAGTCCACCTGGACAGGGGGCGAGAGTTAGCTCTGGAAACACCATATATTTT. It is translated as CASSPPGQGARVSSGNTIYF.

In DNA, the CDR3 is TGTGCCAGCACGAGTTTGAACACTGAAGCTTTCTTT. This sequence encodes CASTSLNTEAFF. The gene calls are TRBV6-5 and TRBJ1-1; no firm D call. Trimming took 7 bases from V and 0 from J, leaving 6 bases between them. This CDR3 has 12 residues. CDR1 and CDR2 (germline): MNHEY, SVGAGI.

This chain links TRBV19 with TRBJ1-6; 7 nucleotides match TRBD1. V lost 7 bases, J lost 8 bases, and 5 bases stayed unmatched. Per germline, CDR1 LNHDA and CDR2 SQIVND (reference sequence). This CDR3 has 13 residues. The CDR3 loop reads CASNRGVDSPLHF. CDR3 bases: TGTGCCAGTAACAGGGGAGTTGATTCACCCCTCCACTTT.

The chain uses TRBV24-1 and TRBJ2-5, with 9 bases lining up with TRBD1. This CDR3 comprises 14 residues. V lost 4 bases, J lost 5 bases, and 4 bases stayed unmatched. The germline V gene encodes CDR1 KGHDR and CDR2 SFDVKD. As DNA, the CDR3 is TGTGCCACCAGTGACTCCGGGACAGGGGAGACCCAGTACTTC. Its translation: CATSDSGTGETQYF.

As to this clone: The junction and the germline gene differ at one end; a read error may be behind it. CDR3 amino acids: CASSLVGGYTEQFF. Written as DNA, the CDR3 is TGTGCCAGCAGCTTAGTCGGGGGTTACACTGAGCAGTTCTTC. The chain joins TRBV7-8 to TRBJ2-1; D may be TRBD2 (6 bases). CDR3 length: 14 amino acids. Germline V gives CDR1 SGHVS, CDR2 FQNEAQ. Looking up the rest from reference TRBV7-8 and TRBJ2-1 gives the full variable domain: GAGVSQSPRYKVAKRGQDVALRCDPISGHVSLFWYQQALGQGPEFLTYFQNEAQLDKSGLPSDRFFAERPEGSVSTLKIQRTQQEDSAVYLCASSLVGGYTEQFFGPGTRLTVL.

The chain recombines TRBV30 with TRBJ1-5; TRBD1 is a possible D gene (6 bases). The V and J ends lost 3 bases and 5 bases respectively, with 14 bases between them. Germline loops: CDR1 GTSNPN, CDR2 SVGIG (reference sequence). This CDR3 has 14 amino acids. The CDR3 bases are TGTGCCTGGAGCGAGGGGGTTTTGGATCAGCCCCAGCATTTT. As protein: CAWSEGVLDQPQHF. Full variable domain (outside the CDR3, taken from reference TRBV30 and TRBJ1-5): SQTIHQWPATLVQPVGSPLSLECTVEGTSNPNLYWYRQAAGRGLQLLFYSVGIGQISSEVPQNLSASRPQDRQFILSSKKLLLSDSGFYLCAWSEGVLDQPQHFGDGTRLSIL.

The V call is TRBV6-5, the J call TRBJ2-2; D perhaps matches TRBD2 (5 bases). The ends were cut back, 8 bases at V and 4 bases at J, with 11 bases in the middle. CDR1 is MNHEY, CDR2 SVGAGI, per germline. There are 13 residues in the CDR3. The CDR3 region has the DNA TGTGCCAGCGTTATTAGCGTCACCGGGGAGCTGTTTTTT. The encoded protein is CASVISVTGELFF.

The CDR3 protein is CASSTFPGLASEQYF. In nucleotides, the CDR3 is TGTGCCAGCAGTACCTTTCCGGGACTAGCGTCCGAGCAGTACTTC. The rearrangement uses TRBV6-5 and TRBJ2-7; 10 bases are a match to TRBD2. Trimming at V came to 5 bases and at J to 6 bases, leaving 10 bases not matched to a gene. The CDR3 sequence is 15 residues long. Germline V gene sequence: CDR1 MNHEY, CDR2 SVGAGI.

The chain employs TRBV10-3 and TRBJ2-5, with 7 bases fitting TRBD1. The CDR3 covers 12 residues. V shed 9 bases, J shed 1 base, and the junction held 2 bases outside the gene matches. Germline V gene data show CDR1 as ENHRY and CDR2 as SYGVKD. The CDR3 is CAIGTVQETQYF. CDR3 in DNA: TGTGCCATTGGGACAGTCCAAGAGACCCAGTACTTC.

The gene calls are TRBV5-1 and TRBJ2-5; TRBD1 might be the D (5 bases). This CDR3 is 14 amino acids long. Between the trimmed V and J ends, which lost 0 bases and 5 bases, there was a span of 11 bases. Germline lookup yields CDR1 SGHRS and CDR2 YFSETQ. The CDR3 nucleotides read TGCGCCAGCAGCTTGGGCAGGGCGGCTGAGACCCAGTACTTC. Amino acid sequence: CASSLGRAAETQYF.

The CDR3: CASSIGASVNTGELFF. CDR3 sequence (DNA): TGTGCCAGTAGTATAGGGGCTTCTGTGAACACCGGGGAGCTGTTTTTT. The chain recombines TRBV19 with TRBJ2-2; no definite D call. The CDR3 is 16 amino acids. Germline V gene lookup returns CDR1 LNHDA and CDR2 SQIVND (reference sequence). The germline V and J ends were trimmed by 1 base and 1 base, with 10 bases remaining between them. Variable domain in full (rest from reference TRBV19 and TRBJ2-2): DGGITQSPKYLFRKEGQNVTLSCEQNLNHDAMYWYRQDPGQGLRLIYYSQIVNDFQKGDIAEGYSVSREKKESFPLTVTSAQKNPTAFYLCASSIGASVNTGELFFGEGSRLTVL.

The CDR3 DNA follows: TGTGCTAGTGGTTTGGGGACAGACAATGAGCAGTTCTTC. It specifies CASGLGTDNEQFF. The rearrangement uses TRBV12-5 and TRBJ2-1; tentatively, D is TRBD1 (6 bases). This CDR3 has 13 residues. The germline gives CDR1 LGHNT, CDR2 FRNRAP. Trimming pared 1 base from V and 5 bases from J, leaving 6 bases between. Complete variable domain (other parts from reference TRBV12-5 and TRBJ2-1): DARVTQTPRHKVTEMGQEVTMRCQPILGHNTVFWYRQTMMQGLELLAYFRNRAPLDDSGMPKDRFSAEMPDATLATLKIQPSEPRDSAVYFCASGLGTDNEQFFGPGTRLTVL.

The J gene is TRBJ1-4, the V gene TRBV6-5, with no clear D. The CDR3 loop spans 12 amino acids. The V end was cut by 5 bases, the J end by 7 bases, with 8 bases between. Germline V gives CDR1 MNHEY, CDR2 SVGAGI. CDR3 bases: TGTGCCAGCAGTCGGGGTGGTGAAAAACTGTTTTTT. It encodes CASSRGGEKLFF.

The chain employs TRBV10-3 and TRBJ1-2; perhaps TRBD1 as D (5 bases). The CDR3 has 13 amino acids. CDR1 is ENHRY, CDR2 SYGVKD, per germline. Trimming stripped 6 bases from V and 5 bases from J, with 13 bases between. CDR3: CAIRETESYGYTF. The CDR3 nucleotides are TGTGCCATCAGGGAGACAGAATCTTATGGCTACACCTTC.

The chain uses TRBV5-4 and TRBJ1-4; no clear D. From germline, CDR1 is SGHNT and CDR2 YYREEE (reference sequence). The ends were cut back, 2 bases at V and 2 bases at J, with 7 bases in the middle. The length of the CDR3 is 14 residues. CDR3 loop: CASSLGGTNEKLFF. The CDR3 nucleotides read TGTGCCAGCAGCTTAGGCGGCACTAATGAAAAACTGTTTTTT.

The CDR3 coding sequence is TGCGCCAGCAGTGAGTCCCAGGGTCGGAATGAGCAGTTCTTC. Translated: CASSESQGRNEQFF. J is TRBJ2-1 and V is TRBV10-1, with D possibly TRBD1 on 5 matching bases. This CDR3 comprises 14 residues. The V gene lost 0 bases and the J gene lost 7 bases, with 10 bases spanning the gap. Germline assignment: CDR1 WNHNN and CDR2 SYGVQD (reference sequence).

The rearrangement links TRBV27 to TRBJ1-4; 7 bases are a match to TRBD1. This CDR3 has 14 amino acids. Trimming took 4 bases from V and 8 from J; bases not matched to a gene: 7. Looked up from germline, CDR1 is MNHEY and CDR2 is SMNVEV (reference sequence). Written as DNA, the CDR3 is TGTGCCAGCAGTTCCACAGGGGCAGGAGAAAAACTGTTTTTT. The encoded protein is CASSSTGAGEKLFF.

CDR3 protein: CASSAIGTSGAYEQYF. CDR3 sequence (DNA): TGTGCCAGCAGTGCGATCGGTACTAGCGGTGCCTACGAGCAGTACTTC. The V call is TRBV27, the J call TRBJ2-7; 8 nucleotides align to TRBD2. CDR3 length: 16 amino acids. J gave up 2 bases and V 5 bases, and 11 bases lay outside the gene matches. Germline V CDR1 and CDR2: MNHEY, SMNVEV (reference sequence).

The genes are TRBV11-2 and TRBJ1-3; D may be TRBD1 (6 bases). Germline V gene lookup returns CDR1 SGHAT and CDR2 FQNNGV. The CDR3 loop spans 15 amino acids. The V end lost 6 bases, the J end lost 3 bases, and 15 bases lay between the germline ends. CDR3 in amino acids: CASRPDWGLGNTIYF. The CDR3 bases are TGTGCCAGCAGGCCAGATTGGGGGCTTGGAAACACCATATATTTT.